This T cell receptor (beta chain) was profiled in a study of blood T cell repertoires in COVID-19. Study context: Samples representing acute and convalescent COVID-19 were sourced from the United States, Italy and Spain. The cDNA or gDNA used as material had been derived from T cells, B-cell-depleted T cells, or PBMCs.

Enrolled during active infection, Seattle patients were then followed longitudinally. Source study methods: Amplified reference gene primers provided the basis for estimating nucleated cell counts. Assay used: immunoSEQ multiplex PCR; TCRdb lists only in-frame clones, some missing. The DNA gave D and trimming, while V, J and clone size come from that table. The sample contains about 150,000 clones, roughly 80% of which appear only once. Germline assignment: CDR1 SGDLS and CDR2 YYNGEE. CDR3 length: 16 residues. V lost 0 bases, J lost 4 bases, and 11 bases lay in between. V and J are TRBV9 and TRBJ1-6; D gene ambiguous. This receptor was identified in a woman in her fifties or sixties with COVID-19, enrolled during active disease. Sequencing was carried out using peripheral blood. The CDR3: CASSVGTGLYNSPLHF. The DNA of the CDR3 is TGTGCCAGCAGCGTAGGGACGGGGTTGTATAATTCACCCCTCCACTTT.